The sequence of this T cell receptor (beta chain) was determined in a study of T cell responses to AZD1222 COVID-19 vaccine. General study points: A mostly white British donor set with more females was recruited, and clonal diversity was possibly underestimated. Baseline serostatus was positive in only six AZD1222 recipients. Across the whole spike, CD4 TCRs peaked at regions 160-218 and 743-854. Spike-specific TCRs gained breadth and depth after people received two AZD1222 doses.

Measured with immunoSEQ multiplex PCR; TCRdb has only the in-frame clones, and not every one. The sample carries approximately 140,000 clones, roughly 90% recorded once. Turning to this clone: The antigen remains undetermined.

Germline-derived CDR1 and CDR2 are SEHNR and FQNEAQ (reference sequence). This CDR3 spans 15 amino acids. V dropped 2 bases and J dropped 3; count of bases not matched to a gene: 6. The receptor comes from an adult in good health. The V gene is TRBV7-9, the J gene TRBJ2-7; 8 bases align to TRBD1. Sequences were derived from peripheral blood, sampled on day 0 of AZD1222 vaccination. This chain's CDR3 is CASSLSRTGFYEQYF. DNA for the CDR3: TGTGCCAGCAGCTTATCCAGGACAGGGTTCTACGAGCAGTACTTC.